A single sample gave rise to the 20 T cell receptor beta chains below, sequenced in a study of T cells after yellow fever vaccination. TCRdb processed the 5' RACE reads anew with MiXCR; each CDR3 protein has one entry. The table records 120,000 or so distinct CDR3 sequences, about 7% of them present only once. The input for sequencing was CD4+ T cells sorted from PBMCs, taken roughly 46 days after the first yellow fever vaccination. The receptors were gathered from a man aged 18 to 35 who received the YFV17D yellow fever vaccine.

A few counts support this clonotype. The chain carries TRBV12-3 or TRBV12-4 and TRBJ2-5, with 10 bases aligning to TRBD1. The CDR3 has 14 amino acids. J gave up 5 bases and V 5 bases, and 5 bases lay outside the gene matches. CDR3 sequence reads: CASSPWTGGETQYF. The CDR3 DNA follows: TGTGCCAGCAGTCCTTGGACAGGGGGGGAGACCCAGTACTTC.

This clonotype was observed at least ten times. The CDR3 region is CASSYSGTGKGNQPQHF. The CDR3 DNA reads TGTGCCAGCAGTTACTCTGGGACAGGGAAAGGCAATCAGCCCCAGCATTTT. V usage is TRBV6-2 or TRBV6-3 and J usage is TRBJ1-5, with TRBD1 matching over 9 bases. The CDR3 loop spans 17 amino acids. The germline V gene encodes CDR1 MNHEY and CDR2 SVGEGT. Trimming at V came to 0 bases and at J to 2 bases, leaving 5 bases not matched to a gene.

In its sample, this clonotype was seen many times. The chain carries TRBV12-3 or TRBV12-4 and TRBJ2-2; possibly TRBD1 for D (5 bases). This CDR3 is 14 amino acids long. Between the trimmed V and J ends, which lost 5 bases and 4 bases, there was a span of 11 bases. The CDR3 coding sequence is TGTGCCAGCAGTACAGGAGAAACCACCGGGGAGCTGTTTTTT. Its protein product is CASSTGETTGELFF.

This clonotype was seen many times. As DNA, the CDR3 is TGCAGTGCTAGAAAATGGGACGGCGCGAACACTGAAGCTTTCTTT. Residues: CSARKWDGANTEAFF. The chain is built from TRBV20-1 and TRBJ1-1; tentatively, D is TRBD1 (5 bases). V gave up 2 bases and J gave up 1 base, with 14 bases separating them. Germline CDR1 DFQATT, CDR2 SNEGSKA (reference sequence). The CDR3 spans 15 residues.

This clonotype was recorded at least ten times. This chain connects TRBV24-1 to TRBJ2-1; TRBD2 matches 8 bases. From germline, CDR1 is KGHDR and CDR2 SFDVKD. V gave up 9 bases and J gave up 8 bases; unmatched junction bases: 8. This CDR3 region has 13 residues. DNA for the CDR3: TGTGCCACCTCCGGGGGGGCTCCGGATGAGCAGTTCTTC. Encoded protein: CATSGGAPDEQFF.

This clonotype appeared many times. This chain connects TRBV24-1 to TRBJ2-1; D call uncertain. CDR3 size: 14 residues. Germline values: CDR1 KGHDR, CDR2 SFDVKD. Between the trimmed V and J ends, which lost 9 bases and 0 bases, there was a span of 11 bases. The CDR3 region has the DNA TGTGCCACCGCCCCCGCCGGCTCCTACAATGAGCAGTTCTTC. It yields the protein CATAPAGSYNEQFF.

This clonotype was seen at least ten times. The CDR3 DNA sequence: TGTGCCAGCAGCTTTAGGGACAACACAGATACGCAGTATTTT. This gives the protein CASSFRDNTDTQYF. This chain joins TRBV7-6 and TRBJ2-3, with D possibly matching TRBD1 (6 bases). CDR3 length: 14 amino acids. Germline loops: CDR1 SGHVS, CDR2 FNYEAQ. V lost 3 bases and J 2 bases, leaving 9 bases between the germline ends.

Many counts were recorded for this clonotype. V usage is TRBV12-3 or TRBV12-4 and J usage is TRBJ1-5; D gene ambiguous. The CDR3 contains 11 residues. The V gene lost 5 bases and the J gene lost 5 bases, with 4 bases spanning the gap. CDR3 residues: CASSKHQPQHF. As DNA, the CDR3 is TGTGCCAGCAGTAAGCATCAGCCCCAGCATTTT.

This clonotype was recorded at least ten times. CDR3 amino acids: CASSPGTIGGEQFF. The CDR3 DNA sequence: TGCGCCAGCAGCCCGGGGACTATAGGGGGAGAGCAGTTCTTC. The J gene is TRBJ2-1, the V gene TRBV5-1, with a weak D call TRBD2 (7 bases). The CDR3 is made up of 14 amino acids. Germline V gives CDR1 SGHRS, CDR2 YFSETQ. V lost 4 bases and J lost 10, with 18 bases in between.

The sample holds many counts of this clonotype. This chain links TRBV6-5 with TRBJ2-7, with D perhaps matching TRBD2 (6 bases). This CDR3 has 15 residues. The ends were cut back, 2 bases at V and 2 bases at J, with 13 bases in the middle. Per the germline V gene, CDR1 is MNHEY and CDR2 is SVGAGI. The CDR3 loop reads CASSYEGTLPYEQYF. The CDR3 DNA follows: TGTGCCAGCAGTTACGAGGGGACTTTGCCCTACGAGCAGTACTTC.

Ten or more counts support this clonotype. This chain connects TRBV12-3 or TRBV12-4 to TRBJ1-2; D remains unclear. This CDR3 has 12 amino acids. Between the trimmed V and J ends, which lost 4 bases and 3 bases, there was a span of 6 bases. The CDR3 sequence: CASSSQDYGYTF. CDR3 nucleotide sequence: TGTGCCAGCAGTTCCCAGGACTATGGCTACACCTTC.

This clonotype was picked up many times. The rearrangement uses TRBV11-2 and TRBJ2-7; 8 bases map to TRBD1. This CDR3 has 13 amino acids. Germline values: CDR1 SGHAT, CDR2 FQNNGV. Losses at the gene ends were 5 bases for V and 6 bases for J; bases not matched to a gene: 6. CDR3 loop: CASSTTGVGEQYV. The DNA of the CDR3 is TGTGCCAGCAGCACGACAGGGGTAGGCGAGCAGTACGTC.

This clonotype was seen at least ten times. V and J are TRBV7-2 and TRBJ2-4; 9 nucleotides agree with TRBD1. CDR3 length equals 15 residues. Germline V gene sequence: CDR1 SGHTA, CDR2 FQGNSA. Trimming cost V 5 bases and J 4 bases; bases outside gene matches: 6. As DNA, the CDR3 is TGTGCCAGCAGCGACCGGGACAGGGTTAAAAACATTCAGTACTTC. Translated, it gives CASSDRDRVKNIQYF.

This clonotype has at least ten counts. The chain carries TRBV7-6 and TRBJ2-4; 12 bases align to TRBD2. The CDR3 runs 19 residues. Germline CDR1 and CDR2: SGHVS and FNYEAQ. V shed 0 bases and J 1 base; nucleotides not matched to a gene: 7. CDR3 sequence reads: CASSLALAGGQFAKNIQYF. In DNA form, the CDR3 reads TGTGCCAGCAGCTTAGCCCTAGCGGGGGGGCAATTTGCCAAAAACATTCAGTACTTC.

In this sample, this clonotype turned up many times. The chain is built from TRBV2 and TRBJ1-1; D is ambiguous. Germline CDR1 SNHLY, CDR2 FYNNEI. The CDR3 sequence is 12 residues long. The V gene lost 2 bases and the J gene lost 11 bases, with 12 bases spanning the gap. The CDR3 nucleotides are TGTGCCAGCAGTGAAACCCTTTCGCACGCTTTCTTT. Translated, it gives CASSETLSHAFF.

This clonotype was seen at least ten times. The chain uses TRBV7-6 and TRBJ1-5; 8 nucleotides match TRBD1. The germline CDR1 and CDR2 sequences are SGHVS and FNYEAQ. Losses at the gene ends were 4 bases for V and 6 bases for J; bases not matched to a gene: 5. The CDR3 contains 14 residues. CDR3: CASSSTGGTQPQHF. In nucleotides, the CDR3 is TGTGCCAGCAGCTCCACAGGGGGGACTCAGCCCCAGCATTTT.

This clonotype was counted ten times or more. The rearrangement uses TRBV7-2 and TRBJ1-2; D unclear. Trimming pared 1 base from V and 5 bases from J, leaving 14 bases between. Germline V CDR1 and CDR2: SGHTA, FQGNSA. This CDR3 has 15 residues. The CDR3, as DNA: TGTGCCAGCAGCTTAGACGTCGGCAGGAAATATGGCTACACCTTC. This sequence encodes CASSLDVGRKYGYTF.

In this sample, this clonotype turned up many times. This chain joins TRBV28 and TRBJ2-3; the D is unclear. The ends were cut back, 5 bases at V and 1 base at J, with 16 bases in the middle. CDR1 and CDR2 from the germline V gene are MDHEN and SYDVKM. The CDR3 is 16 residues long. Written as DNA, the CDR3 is TGTGCCAGCAGTCACGCTAGGCTACCTGGCACAGATACGCAGTATTTT. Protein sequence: CASSHARLPGTDTQYF.

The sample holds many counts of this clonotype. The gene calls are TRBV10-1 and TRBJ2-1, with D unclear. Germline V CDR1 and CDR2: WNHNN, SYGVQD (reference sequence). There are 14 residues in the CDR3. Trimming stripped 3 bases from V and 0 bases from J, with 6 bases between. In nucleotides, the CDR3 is TGCGCCAGCAGTGATGGTGTCTCCTACAATGAGCAGTTCTTC. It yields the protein CASSDGVSYNEQFF.

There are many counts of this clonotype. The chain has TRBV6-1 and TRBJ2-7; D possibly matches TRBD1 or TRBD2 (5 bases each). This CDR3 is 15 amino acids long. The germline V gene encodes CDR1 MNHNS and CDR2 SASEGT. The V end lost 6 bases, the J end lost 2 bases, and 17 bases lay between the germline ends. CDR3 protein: CASRLTGTETYEQYF. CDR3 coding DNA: TGTGCCAGCAGACTGACCGGGACGGAAACCTACGAGCAGTACTTC.